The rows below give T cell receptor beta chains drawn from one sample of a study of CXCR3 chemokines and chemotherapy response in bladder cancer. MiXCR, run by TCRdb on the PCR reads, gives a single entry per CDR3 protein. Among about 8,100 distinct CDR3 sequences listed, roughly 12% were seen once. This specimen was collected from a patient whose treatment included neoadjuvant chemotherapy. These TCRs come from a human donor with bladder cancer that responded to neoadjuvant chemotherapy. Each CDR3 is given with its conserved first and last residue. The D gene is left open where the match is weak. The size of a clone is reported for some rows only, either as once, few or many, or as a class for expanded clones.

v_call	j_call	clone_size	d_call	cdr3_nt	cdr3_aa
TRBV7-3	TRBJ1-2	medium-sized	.	TGTGCCAGCAGCCTCGGAGGATCAGATGGCTACACCTTC	CASSLGGSDGYTF
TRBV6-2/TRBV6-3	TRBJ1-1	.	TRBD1	TGTGCCAGCAGTCCGAGACAGGGGGCGAATGAAGCTTTCTTT	CASSPRQGANEAFF
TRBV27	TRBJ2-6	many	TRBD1	TGTGCCAGCAGTCCGGGACAGGGGCTAAGCTCTAGGTCTGGGGCCAACGTCCTGACTTTC	CASSPGQGLSSRSGANVLTF
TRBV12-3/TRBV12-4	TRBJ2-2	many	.	TGTGCCAGCAGTTTAAGGAGGGAGTCGGCCGGGGAGCTGTTTTTT	CASSLRRESAGELFF
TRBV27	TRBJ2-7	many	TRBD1	TGTGCCAGCACCGACAGGGTCCGGCTGGAGCAGTACTTC	CASTDRVRLEQYF
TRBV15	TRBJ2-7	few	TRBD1	TGTGCCACCAGCAGAGATAAGACAGGGGCGGGCGAGCAGTACTTC	CATSRDKTGAGEQYF
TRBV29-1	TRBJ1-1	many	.	TGCAGCGGGGGGGGCATATTGGGGACTGAAGCTTTCTTT	CSGGGILGTEAFF
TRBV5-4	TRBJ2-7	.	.	TGTGCCAGCAGCACCGGACGACACGAGCAGTACTTC	CASSTGRHEQYF
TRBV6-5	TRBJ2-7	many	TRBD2	TGTGCCACCGGCGGGGCTAGCGGGTACGAGCAGTACTTC	CATGGASGYEQYF
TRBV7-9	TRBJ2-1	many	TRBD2	TGTGCCAGCAGCGAGGGGGGACTAGGAAATGAGCAGTTCTTC	CASSEGGLGNEQFF
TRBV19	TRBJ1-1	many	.	TGTGCCAGTAGTCCCCTTGGGATGAACACTGAAGCTTTCTTT	CASSPLGMNTEAFF
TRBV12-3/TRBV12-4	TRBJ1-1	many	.	TGTGCCAGCAGTCCCCGGGCAGGGAGAGAAGCTTTCTTT	CASSPRAGREAFF
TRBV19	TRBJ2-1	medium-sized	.	TGTGCCAGTAGTTTTCAGCGAGGTGAGCAGTTCTTC	CASSFQRGEQFF
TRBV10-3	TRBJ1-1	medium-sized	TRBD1	TGTGCCATCAGTGCCGACAGGGACACTGAAGCTTTCTTT	CAISADRDTEAFF
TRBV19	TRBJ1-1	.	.	TGTGCCAGTAGTATTGGGGGGGGTGACACTGAAGCTTTCTTT	CASSIGGGDTEAFF
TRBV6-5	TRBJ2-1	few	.	TGTGCCAGCAGTTACGGCCGCCAACCGAGCTCCTACAATGAGCAGTTCTTC	CASSYGRQPSSYNEQFF
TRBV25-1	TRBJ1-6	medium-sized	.	TGTGCCAGCAGAGTGGGGTCCCAATATAATTCACCCCTCCACTTT	CASRVGSQYNSPLHF
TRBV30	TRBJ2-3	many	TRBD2	TGTGCCTGGAGCCGCGAGGGTAGCGGGGGAGCTAGCACAGATACGCAGTATTTT	CAWSREGSGGASTDTQYF
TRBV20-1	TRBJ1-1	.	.	TGCAGTGCCTCAGCGTTTGGCACTGAAGCTTTCTTT	CSASAFGTEAFF
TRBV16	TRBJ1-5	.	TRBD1	TGTGCCAGCAGCCAATCCGGGACAGGCTATCAGCCCCAGCATTTT	CASSQSGTGYQPQHF
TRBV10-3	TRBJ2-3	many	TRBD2	TGTGCCATCAGATCTAGCGGGGGGAGCACAGATACGCAGTATTTT	CAIRSSGGSTDTQYF
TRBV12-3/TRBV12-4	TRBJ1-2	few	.	TGTGCCAGCAGTCCCCTGGGGCCGAACTATGGCTACACCTTC	CASSPLGPNYGYTF
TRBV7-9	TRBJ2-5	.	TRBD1	TGTGCCAGCAGCTTAGAAGCCGGGACAGGGCGTTTAGAGACCCAGTACTTC	CASSLEAGTGRLETQYF
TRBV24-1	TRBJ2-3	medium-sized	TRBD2	TGTGCCACCAGTGAGAGCGGGGGTAGCACAGATACGCAGTATTTT	CATSESGGSTDTQYF
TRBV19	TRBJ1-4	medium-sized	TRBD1	TGTGCCAGTAGTGTGACAGGGGGTCTGGTTGAAAAACTGTTTTTT	CASSVTGGLVEKLFF
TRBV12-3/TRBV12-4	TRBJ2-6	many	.	TGTGCCAGCAGTTTACTGGTCCCTGGGGCCAACGTCCTGACTTTC	CASSLLVPGANVLTF
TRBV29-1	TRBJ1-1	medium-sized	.	TGCAGCGTTGCACGGCAGGCCCTGGGTTTGCCTGAAGCTTTCTTT	CSVARQALGLPEAFF
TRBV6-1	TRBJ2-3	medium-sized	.	TGTGCCAGCACATACCTCTCCAGGGGACCAGATACGCAGTATTTT	CASTYLSRGPDTQYF
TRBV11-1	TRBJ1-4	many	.	TGTGCCAGCAGCTCCGGGACGGGCAATGAAAAACTGTTTTTT	CASSSGTGNEKLFF
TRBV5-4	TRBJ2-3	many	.	TGTGCCAGCAGCTTGTGGGCGGCGAGCACAGATACGCAGTATTTT	CASSLWAASTDTQYF
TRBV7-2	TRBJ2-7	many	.	TGTGCCAGCAGCTCCGGCGGCGGGGGCGCGACCTACGAGCAGTACTTC	CASSSGGGGATYEQYF
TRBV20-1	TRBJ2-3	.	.	TGCAGTGCCGCCCAGCCGGACGATACGCAGTATTTT	CSAAQPDDTQYF
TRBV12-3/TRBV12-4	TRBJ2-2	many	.	TGTGCCAGCAGTTGGGTGGGCGGGGAGCTGTTTTTT	CASSWVGGELFF
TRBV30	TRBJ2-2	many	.	TGTGCCTGGCCGGGCCCTACGAACACCGGGGAGCTGTTTTTT	CAWPGPTNTGELFF
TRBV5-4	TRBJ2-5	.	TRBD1	TGTGCCAGCAGGTTGGTCACAGGGGGATCGGAGACCCAGTACTTC	CASRLVTGGSETQYF
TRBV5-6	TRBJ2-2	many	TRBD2	TGTGCCAGCAGCTTGGGAGGGACTAGAAACACCGGGGAGCTGTTTTTT	CASSLGGTRNTGELFF
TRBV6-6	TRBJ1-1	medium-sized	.	TGTGCCAGCAGTTCCGGTGGAGGTGACGCTTTCTTT	CASSSGGGDAFF
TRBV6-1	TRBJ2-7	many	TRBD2	TGTGCCAGCAGTTATAGCCCGGGACTAGCGGGGGTTTTCTACGAGCAGTACTTC	CASSYSPGLAGVFYEQYF
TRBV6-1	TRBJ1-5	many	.	TGTGCCAGCCGTGAATGGGAAGGTCGGCACAATCAGCCCCAGCATTTT	CASREWEGRHNQPQHF
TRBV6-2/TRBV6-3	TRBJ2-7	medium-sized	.	TGTGCCAGCAGTTACGGGGTCTACGAGCAGTACTTC	CASSYGVYEQYF
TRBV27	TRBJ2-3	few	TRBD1	TGTGCCAGCAGTTTAATACCCGGACAGGGGGCAGGTACGCAGTATTTT	CASSLIPGQGAGTQYF
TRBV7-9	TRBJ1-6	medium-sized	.	TGTGCCAGCAGCTCTCAGGGGTCGTCACCCCTCCACTTT	CASSSQGSSPLHF
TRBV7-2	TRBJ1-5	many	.	TGTGCCAGCAGCTTAAGTGGGGGCGTCAGTCAGCCCCAGCATTTT	CASSLSGGVSQPQHF
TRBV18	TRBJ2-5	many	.	TGTGCCAGCTCCCCTTTTAGCGGCACGGGGGAGACCCAGTACTTC	CASSPFSGTGETQYF
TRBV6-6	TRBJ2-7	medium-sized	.	TGTGCCAGCAGTAACCGGAGAGACACAAACTACGAGCAGTACTTC	CASSNRRDTNYEQYF
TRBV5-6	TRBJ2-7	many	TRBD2	TGTGCCAGCAGCAAGGGAGGGACGGTCTCCTACGAGCAGTACTTC	CASSKGGTVSYEQYF
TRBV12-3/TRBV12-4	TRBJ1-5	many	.	TGTGCCAGCAGTTCTCCTACTAACATGAATCAGCCCCAGCATTTT	CASSSPTNMNQPQHF
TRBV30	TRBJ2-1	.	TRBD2	TGTGCCTGGAGTGTACTCGGGGGGGGATCCTACAATGAGCAGTTCTTC	CAWSVLGGGSYNEQFF
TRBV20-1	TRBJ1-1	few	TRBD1	TGCAGTGCTAGTATAACAGGGGGCACTGAAGCTTTCTTT	CSASITGGTEAFF
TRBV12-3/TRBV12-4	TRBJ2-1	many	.	TGTGCCAGCAGTCAAGACACAGGGTATCGCCACAATGAGCAGTTCTTC	CASSQDTGYRHNEQFF
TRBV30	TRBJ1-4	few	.	TGTGCCTGGAGTGTACAGGGAGTTGAAAAACTGTTTTTT	CAWSVQGVEKLFF